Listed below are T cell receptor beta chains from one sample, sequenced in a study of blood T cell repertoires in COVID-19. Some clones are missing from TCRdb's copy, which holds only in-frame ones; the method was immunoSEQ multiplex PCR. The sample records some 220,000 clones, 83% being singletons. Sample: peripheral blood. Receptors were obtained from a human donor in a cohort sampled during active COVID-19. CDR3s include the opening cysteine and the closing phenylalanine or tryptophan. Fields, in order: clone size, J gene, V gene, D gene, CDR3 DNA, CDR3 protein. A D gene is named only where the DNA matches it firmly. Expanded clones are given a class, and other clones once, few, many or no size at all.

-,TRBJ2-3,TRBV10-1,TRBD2,TGCGCCAGCAGTGGGCTAGCGGGAGGAGATACGCAGTATTTT,CASSGLAGGDTQYF
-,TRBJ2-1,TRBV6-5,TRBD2,TGTGCCAGCAGTTACCGCGGGGGGCCCAACAATGAGCAGTTCTTC,CASSYRGGPNNEQFF
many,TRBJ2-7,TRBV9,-,TGTGCCAGCAGCCCGCGGCTAGGGAGCTCCTACGAGCAGTACTTC,CASSPRLGSSYEQYF
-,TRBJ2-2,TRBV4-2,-,TGTGCCAGCAGCCAAGGTACTACGAACACCGGGGAGCTGTTTTTT,CASSQGTTNTGELFF
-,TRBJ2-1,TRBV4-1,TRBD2,TGCGCCAGCAGCCTGGGACTAGCGGGAGACAATGAGCAGTTCTTC,CASSLGLAGDNEQFF
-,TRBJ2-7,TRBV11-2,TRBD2,TGTGCCAGCAGCTCAAGACTAGCGGACTACGAGCAGTACTTC,CASSSRLADYEQYF
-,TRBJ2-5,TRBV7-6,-,TGTGCCAGCAGCTTAGCGGGGCAGGGCCAAGAGACCCAGTACTTC,CASSLAGQGQETQYF
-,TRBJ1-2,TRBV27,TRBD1,TGTGCCAGCAGTTCCCTGTCGGGACAGGGGTTTAGGAATGGCTACACCTTC,CASSSLSGQGFRNGYTF
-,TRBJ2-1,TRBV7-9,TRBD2,TGTGCCAGCAGCCAACTAGCGGGAGAGCGGTATGAGCAGTTCTTC,CASSQLAGERYEQFF
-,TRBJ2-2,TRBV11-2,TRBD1,TGTGCCAGCAGCCCAGGGACAGACCTCACCGGGGAGCTGTTTTTT,CASSPGTDLTGELFF
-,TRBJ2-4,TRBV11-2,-,TGTGCCAGCAGCTTAGTACGGGTGGCTCCTGGAGCCAAAAACATTCAGTACTTC,CASSLVRVAPGAKNIQYF
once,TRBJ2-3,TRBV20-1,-,TGCAGTGGGACAAGCACAGATACGCAGTATTTT,CSGTSTDTQYF
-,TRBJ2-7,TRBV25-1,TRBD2,TGTGCCACCCGACTAGCGGGGGGGCGCGAGCAGTACTTC,CATRLAGGREQYF
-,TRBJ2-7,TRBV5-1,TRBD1,TGCGCCAGCAGCTTTCTCCGGGACAGGGACTCCTACGAGCAGTACTTC,CASSFLRDRDSYEQYF
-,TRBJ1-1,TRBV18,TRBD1,TGTGCCAGCTCGAGGCCGGGACAGGTTAACACTGAAGCTTTCTTT,CASSRPGQVNTEAFF
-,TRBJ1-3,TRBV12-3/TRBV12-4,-,TGTGCCAGCTCACAGTCTGGAAACACCATATATTTT,CASSQSGNTIYF
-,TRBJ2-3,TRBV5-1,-,TGCGCCAGCAGCTCCGGGACTCTAATTGCTCCAGATACGCAGTATTTT,CASSSGTLIAPDTQYF
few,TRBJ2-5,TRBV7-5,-,TGTGCCAGAAGCTTAATCTACCGTAGCGGGGGGCAAGAGACCCAGTACTTC,CARSLIYRSGGQETQYF
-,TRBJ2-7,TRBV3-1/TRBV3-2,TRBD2,TGTGCCAGCAGCCAAGGCCCAATAGCGGGAGGGAGGTACGAGCAGTACTTC,CASSQGPIAGGRYEQYF
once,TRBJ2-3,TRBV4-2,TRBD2,TGTGCCAGCAGCCAAGACAGACTAGCGGATACGCAGTATTTT,CASSQDRLADTQYF
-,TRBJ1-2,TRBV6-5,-,TGTGCCAGCACCCCGGGGGTTAGTGGCTACACCTTC,CASTPGVSGYTF
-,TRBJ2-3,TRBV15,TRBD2,TGTGCCACCAGCAGAGGTGGCGCTAGCGGTAGCACAGATACGCAGTATTTT,CATSRGGASGSTDTQYF
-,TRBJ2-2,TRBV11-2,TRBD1,TGTGCCAGCCGTCAACAGGGGGCACCCGGGGAGCTGTTTTTT,CASRQQGAPGELFF
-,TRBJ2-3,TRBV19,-,TGTGCCAGCGCGGGGCGGGACCTTTTAAATACGCAGTATTTT,CASAGRDLLNTQYF
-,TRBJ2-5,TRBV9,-,TGTGCCAGCAGCCTGGGGGCAGGGAATATTCAAGAGACCCAGTACTTC,CASSLGAGNIQETQYF
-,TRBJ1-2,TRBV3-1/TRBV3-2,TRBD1,TGTGCCAGCAGCCAAGTTGGGACAGTCATTGCTGACTATGGCTACACCTTC,CASSQVGTVIADYGYTF
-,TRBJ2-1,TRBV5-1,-,TGCGCCAGCAGCTTGGAAGGCCTAGCCGCCTCCAATGAGCAGTTCTTC,CASSLEGLAASNEQFF
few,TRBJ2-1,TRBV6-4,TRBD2,TGTGCCAGCAGTGACTCGGCGGGAGCGGGATACAATGAGCAGTTCTTC,CASSDSAGAGYNEQFF
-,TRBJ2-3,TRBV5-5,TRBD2,TGTGCCAGCAGCCAAAAGCGGGGGGGCCTCACAGATACGCAGTATTTT,CASSQKRGGLTDTQYF
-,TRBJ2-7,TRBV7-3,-,TGTGCCAGCAGCCCCGGGCCACTGGGAGGCTACGAGCAGTACTTC,CASSPGPLGGYEQYF
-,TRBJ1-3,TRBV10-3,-,TGTGCCATCAGTGATACAGGCGGAAACACCATATATTTT,CAISDTGGNTIYF
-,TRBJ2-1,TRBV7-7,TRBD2,TGTGCTAGCAGCCCTGGAAGACTAGCGAGGGGAGTTGAGCAGTTCTTC,CASSPGRLARGVEQFF
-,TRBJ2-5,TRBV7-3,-,TGTGCCAGCAGCTTTTTTCCCCGAGAGACCCAGTACTTC,CASSFFPRETQYF
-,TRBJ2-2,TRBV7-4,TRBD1,TGTGCCAGCCGGACAGGTGAGAACACCGGGGAGCTGTTTTTT,CASRTGENTGELFF
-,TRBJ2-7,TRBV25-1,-,TGTGCCAGCAGTATCGGGGTGGGGAGCGAGCAGTACTTC,CASSIGVGSEQYF
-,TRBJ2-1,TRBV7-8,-,TGTGCCAGCAGCTCCGACGGGATTTCCTACAATGAGCAGTTCTTC,CASSSDGISYNEQFF
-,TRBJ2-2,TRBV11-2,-,TGTGCCAGCCGGAGTCTTTCGAACACCGGGGAGCTGTTTTTT,CASRSLSNTGELFF
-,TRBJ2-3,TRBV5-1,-,TGCGCCAGCGGTAGAGGCGGGTACACAGATACGCAGTATTTT,CASGRGGYTDTQYF
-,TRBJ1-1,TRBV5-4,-,TGTGCCAGCAGCTTTGGGCAGGGTGGCACTGAAGCTTTCTTT,CASSFGQGGTEAFF
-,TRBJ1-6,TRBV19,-,TGTGCCAGTAGTGGCATTAATTCACCCCTCCACTTT,CASSGINSPLHF
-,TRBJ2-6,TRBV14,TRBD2,TGTGCCAGCAGCCAGGTACTAGCGTCCTGGAGCTCTGGGGCCAACGTCCTGACTTTC,CASSQVLASWSSGANVLTF
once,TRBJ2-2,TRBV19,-,TGTGCCAGTAGTCCCGGGACAACTACCGGGGAGCTGTTTTTT,CASSPGTTTGELFF
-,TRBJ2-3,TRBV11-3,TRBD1,TGTGCCAGCAGCGACCGGACAGGGGGAACAGATACGCAGTATTTT,CASSDRTGGTDTQYF
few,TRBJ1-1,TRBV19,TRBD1,TGTGCCAGTAGTATTAAGCCATTCGGGACAGGGTTCACTGAAGCTTTCTTT,CASSIKPFGTGFTEAFF
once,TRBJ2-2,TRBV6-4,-,TGTGCCAGCAAAGGGGACATCACCGGGGAGCTGTTTTTT,CASKGDITGELFF
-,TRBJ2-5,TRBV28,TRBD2,TGTGCCAGCAGCTTAGGGGGGTCGGCGGGAGGTCGGGAGACCCAGTACTTC,CASSLGGSAGGRETQYF
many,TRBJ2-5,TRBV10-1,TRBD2,TGCGCCAGCAATAGCGGGAGCGTGGGAGAGACCCAGTACTTC,CASNSGSVGETQYF
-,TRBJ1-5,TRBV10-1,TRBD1,TGCGCCAGCAGTCGGGACAGGGATCAGCCCCAGCATTTT,CASSRDRDQPQHF
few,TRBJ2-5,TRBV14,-,TGTGCCAGCAGCCCCGCTAGTACGAGGTCCCAGTACTTC,CASSPASTRSQYF
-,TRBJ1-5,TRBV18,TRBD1,TGTGCCAGCTCACGTTCGACAGGGGCCAATCAGCCCCAGCATTTT,CASSRSTGANQPQHF
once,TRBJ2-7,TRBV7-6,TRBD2,TGTGCCAGCAGTCCAGGGTCGTGGGGGACTAGCTACGAGCAGTACTTC,CASSPGSWGTSYEQYF
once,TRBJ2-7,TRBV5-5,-,TGTGCCAGCAGCCTGGGGTCCGGGTACGAGCAGTACTTC,CASSLGSGYEQYF
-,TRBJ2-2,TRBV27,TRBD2,TGTGCCAGCAAGAGCGATAGCGGGAGGGCGGGCACCGGGGAGCTGTTTTTT,CASKSDSGRAGTGELFF
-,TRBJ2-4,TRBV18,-,TGTGCCAGCTCCCCCTCAGGCTGGACCAAAAACATTCAGTACTTC,CASSPSGWTKNIQYF
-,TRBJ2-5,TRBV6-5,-,TGTGCCAGCAGTTGGGACATCGGTAAAGAGACCCAGTACTTC,CASSWDIGKETQYF
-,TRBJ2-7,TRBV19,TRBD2,TGTGCCAGTAGTATGGGCGGGGGACTCTACGAGCAGTACTTC,CASSMGGGLYEQYF
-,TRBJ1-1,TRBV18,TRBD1,TGTGCCAGCTCACGACAGGGGGACACTGAAGCTTTCTTT,CASSRQGDTEAFF
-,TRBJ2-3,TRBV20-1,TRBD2,TGCAGTGCTAGTAGTAGCGGGAGGTCCGGCACAGATACGCAGTATTTT,CSASSSGRSGTDTQYF
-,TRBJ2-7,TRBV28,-,TGTGCCAGCAGCCCGACACTTACGAGCTCCTACGAGCAGTACTTC,CASSPTLTSSYEQYF